Given below is one TCR beta chain in context. These data originate in a study of patients and donors after allogeneic stem cell transplantation. TCRdb passed the RT-PCR reads through MiXCR, listing each CDR3 protein once. This sample has 800,000 to 1,000,000 distinct CDR3 sequences, with 15% to 20% found just once. Germline lookup yields CDR1 MGHRA and CDR2 YSYEKL. The CDR3 spans 13 residues. The V end lost 6 bases, the J end lost 5 bases, and 13 bases lay between the germline ends. Sample: blood, either unsorted or a sorted T cell fraction (not recorded which). This clonotype was sampled from a human donor who was either an allogeneic HSCT recipient or a stem cell or donor lymphocyte infusion donor (not recorded which). It is not recorded whose cells these are; they may come from a transplant donor. The V gene is TRBV4-1, the J gene TRBJ1-2; D possibly corresponds to TRBD1 (6 bases). Here the CDR3 DNA reads TGCGCCAGCAGGGGGGGGGGCGGATATGGCTACACCTTC. Protein product: CASRGGGGYGYTF.